This section outlines one T cell receptor (beta chain) sequence together with its context. Other nucleotide sequences from this sample produce the same CDR3. The CDR3 length is 13 residues. Trimming pared 5 bases from V and 9 bases from J, leaving 17 bases between. The germline gives CDR1 SGHAT, CDR2 FQNNGV. The data are from a study of control samples from healthy donors and cancer patients. Profiled with immunoSEQ multiplex PCR; TCRdb holds only in-frame clones, not every one. Of some 120,000 clones listed, 88% were seen once; the top ten hold under 2.5%. Material: blood. This rearrangement joins TRBV11-2 to TRBJ2-7; D perhaps matches TRBD2 (6 bases). The receptor's source is a woman between 65 and 79 years old in good health. Written as DNA, the CDR3 is TGTGCCAGCAGCGCCGGGACTCCTGGGGCGCAGTACTTC. Protein sequence: CASSAGTPGAQYF.